This T cell receptor (beta chain) was captured in a study of shared clonotypes between healthy human individuals. The method was immunoSEQ multiplex PCR; TCRdb's version includes in-frame clones alone and lacks a portion of them. The table includes 2 million to 2.5 million clones, over 90% detected once. Trimming shortened V by 1 base and J by 1 base, and 8 bases separated the two germline ends. The germline CDR1 and CDR2 sequences are SGHNT and YENEEA. This CDR3 has 15 amino acids. This TCR derives from a man younger than 35 in good health. Some clones in this sample may be carry-over from other donors' samples. Material: naive CD4+ T cells from PBMCs. Noted subset: CD45RA+ positively selected. The J gene is TRBJ2-1, the V gene TRBV11-3; a weak D match, TRBD1 (5 bases). The CDR3 here is CASSLGGFSYNEQFF. CDR3 nucleotide sequence: TGTGCCAGCAGCTTAGGGGGCTTTTCCTACAATGAGCAGTTCTTC.